The entry that follows covers one TCR beta chain sequence. One entry per CDR3 protein, called by TCRdb with MiXCR from the PCR reads. The table records some 84,000 distinct CDR3 sequences, around half of them present only once. The data belong to a study of CDR3 diversity in severe acne. Trimming pared 0 bases from V and 9 bases from J, leaving 15 bases between. The CDR3 has 14 amino acids. Germline lookup yields CDR1 SGHNT and CDR2 YYREEE (reference sequence). This receptor was obtained from a male donor in good health, serving as a control. The material sequenced was blood. The chain joins TRBV5-4 to TRBJ1-1; no reliable D call. As DNA, the CDR3 is TGTGCCAGCAGCTTGGAAAGGGATTCAGGCCAAGCTTTCTTT. Its protein is CASSLERDSGQAFF.